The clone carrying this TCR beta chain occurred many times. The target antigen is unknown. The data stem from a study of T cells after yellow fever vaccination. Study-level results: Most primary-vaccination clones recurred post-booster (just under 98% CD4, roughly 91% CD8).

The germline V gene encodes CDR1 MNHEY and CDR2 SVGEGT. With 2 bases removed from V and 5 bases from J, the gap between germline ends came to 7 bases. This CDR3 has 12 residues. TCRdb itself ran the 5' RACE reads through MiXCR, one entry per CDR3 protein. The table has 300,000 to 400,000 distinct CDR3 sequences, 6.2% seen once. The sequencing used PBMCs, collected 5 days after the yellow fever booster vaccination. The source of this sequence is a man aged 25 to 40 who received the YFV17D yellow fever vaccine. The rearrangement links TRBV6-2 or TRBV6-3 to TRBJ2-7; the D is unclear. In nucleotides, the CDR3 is TGTGCCAGCAGTTACCTTCGGAACGAGCAGTACTTC. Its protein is CASSYLRNEQYF.